Sequencing of this T cell receptor (beta chain) was carried out in a study of cytomegalovirus exposure and HLA in healthy donors (dated by TCRdb to the late 2010s). Context from the whole study: According to a later analysis, one platform produced both the 110 or so validation repertoires and the 666 repertoires of the first cohort. The aim of the study was to test whether cataloging public T cell receptors could identify signatures of past pathogen exposure. A separate validation cohort of approximately 130 different subjects was used in addition to the 666-subject first cohort. High-throughput TCR immunosequencing, statistical association of individual TCRs with disease status, and machine learning were combined to predict cytomegalovirus infection status.

Details on this clone: Its antigen remains undetermined. Relative to the germline gene, one junction end is altered; a read error may explain this. Other DNA sequences from this sample encode an identical CDR3 as well.

From the germline V gene, CDR1 is SGHRS and CDR2 is YFSETQ. Including cysteine and phenylalanine, the CDR3 has 15 amino acids. Kept here is only the CDR3 DNA, which spans 45 bases and is read in frame from base 1. The donors belonged to the validation cohort of over a hundred subjects, which was separate from the roughly 670-subject first cohort. What the study reported, not specific to this receptor: It was suggested by the authors that the approach could potentially be generalized to other disease states and immunological phenotypes. The classifier was reported to diagnose cytomegalovirus status with high specificity and sensitivity in both the original and validation cohorts. In vitro tests confirmed that a few of the cytomegalovirus-associated TCR beta chains recognize cytomegalovirus antigens. Subsequent analysis determined that TCRs grouped into clusters in the first cohort also showed a tendency toward co-occurrence across the 120 or so validation repertoires, and approximately 93% of cluster scores exceeded 0. The study gave a list of 150 to 200 TCR beta chains associated with cytomegalovirus. All 120 or so repertoires were used to score co-occurrence in the validation cohort in a later analysis, because that analysis had no HLA typing for the cohort. Most TCR sequences were seen in very few donors, while some public TCRs were found in many individuals.

Library preparation used the immunoSEQ multiplex PCR assay. As for the original processing: A statistical classification framework was developed to diagnose cytomegalovirus status using the catalog of TCR beta chain sequences. TCRdb's version of the immuneACCESS table is confined to in-frame rearrangements and falls short of the full clone set. An unresolved V gene accounts for under half of the shortfall where checked; the remainder is of unknown origin. For V, J and clone size, that table is used; D and trimming come from the DNA. The sample table holds some 110,000 clones, of which 85% to 90% were seen once. The biggest ten clones account for approximately 4% of the sample.

The sequenced sample was PBMCs. The chain is assembled from TRBV5-1 and TRBJ2-1; perhaps TRBD2 is the D gene, with 5 bases matching. This clonotype was obtained from a woman aged 18-30 years in good health and CMV-seropositive. The CDR3 reads CASSLDGVSYNEQFF. The DNA sequence is TGCGCCAGCAGTTTGGACGGGGTTAGCTACAATGAGCAGTTCTTC.